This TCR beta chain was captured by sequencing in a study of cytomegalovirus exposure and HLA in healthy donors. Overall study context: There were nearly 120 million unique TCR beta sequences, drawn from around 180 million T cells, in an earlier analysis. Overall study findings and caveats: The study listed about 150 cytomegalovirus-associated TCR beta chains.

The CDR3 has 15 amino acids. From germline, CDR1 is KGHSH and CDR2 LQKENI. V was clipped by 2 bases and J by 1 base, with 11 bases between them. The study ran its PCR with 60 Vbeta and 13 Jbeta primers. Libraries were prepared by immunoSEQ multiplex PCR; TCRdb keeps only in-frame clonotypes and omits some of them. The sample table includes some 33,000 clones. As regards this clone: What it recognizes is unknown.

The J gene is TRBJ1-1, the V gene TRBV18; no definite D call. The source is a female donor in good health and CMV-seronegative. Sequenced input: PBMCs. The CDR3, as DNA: TGTGCCAGCTCACCATGGGAGGAGTCGAACACTGAAGCTTTCTTT. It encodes CASSPWEESNTEAFF.